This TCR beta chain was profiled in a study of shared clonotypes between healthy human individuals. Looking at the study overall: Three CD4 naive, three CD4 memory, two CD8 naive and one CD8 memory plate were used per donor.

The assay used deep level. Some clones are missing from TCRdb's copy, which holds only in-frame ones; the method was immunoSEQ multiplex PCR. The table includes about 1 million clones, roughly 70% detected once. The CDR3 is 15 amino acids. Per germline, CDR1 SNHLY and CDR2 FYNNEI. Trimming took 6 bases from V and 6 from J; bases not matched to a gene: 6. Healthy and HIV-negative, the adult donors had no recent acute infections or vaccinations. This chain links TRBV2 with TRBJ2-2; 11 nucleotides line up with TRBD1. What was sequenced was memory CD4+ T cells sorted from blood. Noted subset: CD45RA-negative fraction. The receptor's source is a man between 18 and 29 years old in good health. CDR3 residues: CASRDRTGGSGELFF. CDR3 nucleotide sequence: TGTGCCAGCAGAGACAGGACAGGGGGCTCCGGGGAGCTGTTTTTT.